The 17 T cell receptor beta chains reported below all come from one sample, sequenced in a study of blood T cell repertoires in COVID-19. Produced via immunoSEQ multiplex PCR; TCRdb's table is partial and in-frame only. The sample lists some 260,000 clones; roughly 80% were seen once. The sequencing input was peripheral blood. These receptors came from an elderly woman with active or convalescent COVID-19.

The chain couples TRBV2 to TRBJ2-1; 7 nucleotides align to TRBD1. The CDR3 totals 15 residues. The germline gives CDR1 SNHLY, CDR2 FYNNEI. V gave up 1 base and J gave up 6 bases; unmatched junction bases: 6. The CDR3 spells CASSEDRGFANEQFF. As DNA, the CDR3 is TGTGCCAGCAGTGAAGACAGGGGTTTCGCCAATGAGCAGTTCTTC.

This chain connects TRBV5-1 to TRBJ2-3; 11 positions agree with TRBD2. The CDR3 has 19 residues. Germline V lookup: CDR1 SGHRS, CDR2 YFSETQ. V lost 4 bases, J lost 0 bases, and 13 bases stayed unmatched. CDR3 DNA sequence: TGCGCCAGCAGCCGAACTTCTAGCGGGAGGTTCTCTAGCACAGATACGCAGTATTTT. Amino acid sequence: CASSRTSSGRFSSTDTQYF.

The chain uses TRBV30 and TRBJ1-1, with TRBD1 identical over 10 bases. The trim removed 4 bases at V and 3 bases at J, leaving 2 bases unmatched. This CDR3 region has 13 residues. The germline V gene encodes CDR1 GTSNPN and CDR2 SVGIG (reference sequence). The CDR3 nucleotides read TGTGCCTGGAAGGGACAGGGGCACACTGAAGCTTTCTTT. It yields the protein CAWKGQGHTEAFF. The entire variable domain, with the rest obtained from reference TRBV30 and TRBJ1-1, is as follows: SQTIHQWPATLVQPVGSPLSLECTVEGTSNPNLYWYRQAAGRGLQLLFYSVGIGQISSEVPQNLSASRPQDRQFILSSKKLLLSDSGFYLCAWKGQGHTEAFFGQGTRLTVV.

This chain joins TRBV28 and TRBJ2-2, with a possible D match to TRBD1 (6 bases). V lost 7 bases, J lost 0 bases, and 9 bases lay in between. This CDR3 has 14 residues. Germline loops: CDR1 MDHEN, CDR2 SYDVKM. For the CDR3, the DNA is TGTGCCAGCATAGAGGGGGCGAACACCGGGGAGCTGTTTTTT. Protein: CASIEGANTGELFF.

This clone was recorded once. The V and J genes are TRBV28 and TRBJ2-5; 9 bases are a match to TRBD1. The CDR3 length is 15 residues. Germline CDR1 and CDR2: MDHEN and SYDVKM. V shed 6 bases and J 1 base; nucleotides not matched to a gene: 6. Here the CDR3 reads CASRGGDRVQETQYF. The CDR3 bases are TGTGCCAGCAGGGGGGGGGACAGGGTCCAAGAGACCCAGTACTTC.

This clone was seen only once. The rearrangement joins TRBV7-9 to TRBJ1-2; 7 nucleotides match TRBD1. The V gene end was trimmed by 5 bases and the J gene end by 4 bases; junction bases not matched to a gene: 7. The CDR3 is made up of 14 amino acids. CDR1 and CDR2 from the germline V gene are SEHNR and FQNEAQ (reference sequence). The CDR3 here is CASSLMGDSYGYTF. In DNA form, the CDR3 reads TGTGCCAGCAGCCTAATGGGGGACAGCTATGGCTACACCTTC.

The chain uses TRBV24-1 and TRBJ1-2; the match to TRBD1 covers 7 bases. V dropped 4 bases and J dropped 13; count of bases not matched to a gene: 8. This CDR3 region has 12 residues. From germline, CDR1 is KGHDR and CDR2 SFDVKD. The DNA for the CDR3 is TGTGCCACCAGTGACCCCGACAGGGCCTTCACCTTC. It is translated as CATSDPDRAFTF.

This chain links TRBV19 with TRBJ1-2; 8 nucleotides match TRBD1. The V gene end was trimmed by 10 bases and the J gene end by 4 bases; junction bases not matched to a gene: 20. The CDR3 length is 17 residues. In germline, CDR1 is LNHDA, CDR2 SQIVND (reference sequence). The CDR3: CATLQASGQGKVYGYTF. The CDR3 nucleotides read TGTGCCACCCTCCAGGCCTCAGGACAGGGAAAGGTCTATGGCTACACCTTC.

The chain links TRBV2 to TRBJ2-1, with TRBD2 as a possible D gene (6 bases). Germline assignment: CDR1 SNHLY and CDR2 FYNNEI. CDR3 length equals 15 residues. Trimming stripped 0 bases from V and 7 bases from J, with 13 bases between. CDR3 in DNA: TGTGCCAGCAGTGAAGCTAGCGGATGGGGAAATGAGCAGTTCTTC. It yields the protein CASSEASGWGNEQFF.

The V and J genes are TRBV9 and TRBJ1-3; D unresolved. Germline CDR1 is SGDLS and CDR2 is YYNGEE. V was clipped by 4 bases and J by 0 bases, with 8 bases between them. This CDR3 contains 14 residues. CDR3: CASSFGSSGNTIYF. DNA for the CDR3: TGTGCCAGCAGCTTTGGCAGCTCTGGAAACACCATATATTTT.

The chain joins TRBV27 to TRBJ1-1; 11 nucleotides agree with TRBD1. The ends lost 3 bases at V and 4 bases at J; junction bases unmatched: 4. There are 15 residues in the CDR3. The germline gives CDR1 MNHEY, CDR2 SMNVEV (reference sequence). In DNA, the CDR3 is TGTGCCAGCAGTTTGTCCGGGACAGGGGGCACTGAAGCTTTCTTT. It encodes CASSLSGTGGTEAFF.

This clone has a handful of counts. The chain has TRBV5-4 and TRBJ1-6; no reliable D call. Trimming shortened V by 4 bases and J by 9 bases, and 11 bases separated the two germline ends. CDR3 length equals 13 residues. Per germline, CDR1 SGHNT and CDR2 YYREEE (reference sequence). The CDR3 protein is CASSGPVGSPLHF. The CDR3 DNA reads TGTGCCAGCAGCGGGCCTGTGGGTTCACCCCTCCACTTT.

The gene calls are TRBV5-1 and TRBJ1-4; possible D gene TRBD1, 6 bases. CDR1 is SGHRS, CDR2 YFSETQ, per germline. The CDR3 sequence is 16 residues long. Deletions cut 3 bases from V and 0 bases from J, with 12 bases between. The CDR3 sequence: CASSSRGGATNEKLFF. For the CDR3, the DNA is TGCGCCAGCAGCTCTAGGGGGGGAGCAACTAATGAAAAACTGTTTTTT.

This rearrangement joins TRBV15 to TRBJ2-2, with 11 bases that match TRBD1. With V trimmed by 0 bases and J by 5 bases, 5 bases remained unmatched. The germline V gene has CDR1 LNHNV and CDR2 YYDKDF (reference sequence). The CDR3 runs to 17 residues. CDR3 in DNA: TGTGCCACCAGCAGAGATTGGGGGACAGGGGGTACCGGGGAGCTGTTTTTT. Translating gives CATSRDWGTGGTGELFF.

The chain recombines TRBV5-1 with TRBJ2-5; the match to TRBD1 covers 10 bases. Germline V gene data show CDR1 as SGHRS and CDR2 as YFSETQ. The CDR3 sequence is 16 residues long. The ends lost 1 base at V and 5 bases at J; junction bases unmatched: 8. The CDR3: CASSLSLTGGEETQYF. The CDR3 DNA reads TGCGCCAGCAGCTTGAGTCTGACAGGGGGCGAGGAGACCCAGTACTTC. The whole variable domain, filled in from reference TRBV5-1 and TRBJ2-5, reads KAGVTQTPRYLIKTRGQQVTLSCSPISGHRSVSWYQQTPGQGLQFLFEYFSETQRNKGNFPGRFSGRQFSNSRSEMNVSTLELGDSALYLCASSLSLTGGEETQYFGPGTRLLVL.

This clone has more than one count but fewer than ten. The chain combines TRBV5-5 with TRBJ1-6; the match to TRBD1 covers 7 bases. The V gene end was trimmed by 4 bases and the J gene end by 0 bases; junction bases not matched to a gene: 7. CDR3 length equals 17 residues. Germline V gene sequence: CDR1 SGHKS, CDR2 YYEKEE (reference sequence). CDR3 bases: TGTGCCAGCAGCGCGACAGGGCAAGGCTCCTATAATTCACCCCTCCACTTT. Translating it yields CASSATGQGSYNSPLHF.

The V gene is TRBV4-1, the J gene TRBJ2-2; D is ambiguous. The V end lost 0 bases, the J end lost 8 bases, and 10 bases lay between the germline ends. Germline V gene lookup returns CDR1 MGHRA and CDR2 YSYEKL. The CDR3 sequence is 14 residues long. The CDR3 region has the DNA TGCGCCAGCAGCCAAGAAGTAAGCGCTGGGGAGCTGTTTTTT. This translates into CASSQEVSAGELFF.